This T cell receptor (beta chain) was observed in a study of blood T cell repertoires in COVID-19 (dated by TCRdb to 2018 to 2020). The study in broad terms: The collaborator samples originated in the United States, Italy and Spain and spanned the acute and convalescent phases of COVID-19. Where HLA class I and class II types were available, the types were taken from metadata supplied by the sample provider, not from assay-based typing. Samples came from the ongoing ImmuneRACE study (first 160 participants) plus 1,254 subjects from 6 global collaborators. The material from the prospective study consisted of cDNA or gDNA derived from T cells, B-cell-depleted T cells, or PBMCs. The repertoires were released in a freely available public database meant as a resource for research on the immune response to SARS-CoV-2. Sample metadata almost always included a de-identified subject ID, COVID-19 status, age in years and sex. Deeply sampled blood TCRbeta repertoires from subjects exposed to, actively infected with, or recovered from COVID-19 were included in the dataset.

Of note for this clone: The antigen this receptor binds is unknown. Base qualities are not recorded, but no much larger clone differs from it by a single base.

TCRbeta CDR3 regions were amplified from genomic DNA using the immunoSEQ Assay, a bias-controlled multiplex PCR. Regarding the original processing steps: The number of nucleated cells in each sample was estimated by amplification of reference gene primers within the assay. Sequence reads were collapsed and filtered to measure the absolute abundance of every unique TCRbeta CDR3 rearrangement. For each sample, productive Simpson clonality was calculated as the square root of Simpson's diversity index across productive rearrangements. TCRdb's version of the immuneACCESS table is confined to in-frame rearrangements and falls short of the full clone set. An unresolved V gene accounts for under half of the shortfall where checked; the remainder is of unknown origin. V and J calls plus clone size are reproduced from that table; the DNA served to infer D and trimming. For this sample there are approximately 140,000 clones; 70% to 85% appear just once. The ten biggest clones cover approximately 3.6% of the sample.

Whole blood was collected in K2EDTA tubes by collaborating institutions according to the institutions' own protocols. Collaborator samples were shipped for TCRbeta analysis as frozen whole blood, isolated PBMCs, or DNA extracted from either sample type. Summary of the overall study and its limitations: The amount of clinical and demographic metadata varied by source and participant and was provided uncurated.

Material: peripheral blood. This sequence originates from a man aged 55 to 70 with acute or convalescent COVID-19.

The DNA sequence is given as TGTGCCAGTATGGGGAGCATGAACACTGAAGCTTTCTTT. This is translated as CASMGSMNTEAFF. The chain links TRBV19 with TRBJ1-1; the D segment cannot be called with confidence. Looking up the germline V gene (reference sequence) yields CDR1 LNHDA and CDR2 SQIVND. From cysteine to phenylalanine, the CDR3 is 13 amino acids long. Only CDR3 DNA is held: 39 bases, read in frame from base 1. A distance of 9 bases separates the germline ends of V and J, which lose 7 bases and 0 bases respectively.